The rows below give T cell receptor beta chains drawn from one sample of a study of CDR3 diversity in severe acne. MiXCR was run by TCRdb on the PCR reads, yielding one entry per CDR3 protein. The data hold about 85,000 distinct CDR3 sequences, with 45% to 50% observed a single time. Sample: blood. Receptor source: a male donor in good health, serving as a control. Each CDR3 is given with its conserved first and last residue. A D gene is named only where the DNA matches it firmly. Clone size is not always given. Where it is, it says once, few, many or a class for expanded clones.

d_call | j_call | clone_size | v_call | cdr3_aa | cdr3_nt
TRBD2 | TRBJ2-7 | . | TRBV6-1 | CASQFGTSGSYEQYF | TGTGCCAGCCAATTCGGGACTAGCGGGAGCTACGAGCAGTACTTC
. | TRBJ1-2 | few | TRBV24-1 | CATSVGEDGYTF | TGTGCCACCAGTGTAGGGGAAGATGGCTACACCTTC
. | TRBJ1-3 | many | TRBV5-1 | CASSPTQGNTIYF | TGCGCCAGCAGTCCCACTCAAGGAAACACCATATATTTT
. | TRBJ1-2 | many | TRBV6-4 | CASYGIRGGSNYGYTF | TGTGCCAGCTACGGGATCCGGGGCGGATCTAACTATGGCTACACCTTC
TRBD1 | TRBJ1-4 | . | TRBV7-2 | CASSPGTGGATNEKLFF | TGTGCCAGCAGCCCCGGGACAGGGGGAGCAACTAATGAAAAACTGTTTTTT
. | TRBJ1-5 | few | TRBV12-3/TRBV12-4 | CASSRGGSNQPQHF | TGTGCCAGCAGTCGTGGCGGTAGCAATCAGCCCCAGCATTTT
. | TRBJ1-4 | . | TRBV27 | CASNYAGSTDKLFF | TGTGCCAGCAATTACGCTGGGAGCACAGATAAACTGTTTTTT
. | TRBJ2-7 | . | TRBV25-1 | CASSGAQSSYEQYF | TGTGCCAGCAGCGGCGCCCAATCCTCCTACGAGCAGTACTTC
TRBD1 | TRBJ2-7 | many | TRBV29-1 | CSVEVGTGAGGFLNEQYF | TGCAGCGTTGAAGTTGGGACAGGGGCGGGAGGCTTCCTCAACGAGCAGTACTTC
. | TRBJ1-4 | . | TRBV6-1 | CASSGVTNEKLFF | TGTGCCAGCAGTGGAGTCACTAATGAAAAACTGTTTTTT
. | TRBJ1-1 | . | TRBV7-3 | CASSFGAGSTEAFF | TGTGCCAGCAGCTTCGGGGCAGGGAGCACTGAAGCTTTCTTT
. | TRBJ1-2 | many | TRBV28 | CASSPHGYTF | TGTGCCAGCAGTCCTCATGGCTACACCTTC
. | TRBJ1-1 | many | TRBV6-5 | CASSPYGRGDGNTEAFF | TGTGCCAGCAGTCCTTACGGGCGGGGAGACGGGAACACTGAAGCTTTCTTT
. | TRBJ2-7 | . | TRBV4-1 | CASSPQGGPYEQYF | TGCGCCAGCAGCCCCCAGGGAGGACCCTACGAGCAGTACTTC
. | TRBJ2-1 | . | TRBV12-5 | CASSLAGLNEQFF | TGTGCCAGCAGTTTAGCAGGTCTAAATGAGCAGTTCTTC
TRBD1 | TRBJ2-5 | . | TRBV25-1 | CASSSAGTGFTGETQYF | TGTGCCAGCAGCTCCGCCGGGACAGGGTTTACGGGAGAGACCCAGTACTTC
TRBD1 | TRBJ2-5 | many | TRBV7-2 | CASSPQGNNQETQYF | TGTGCCAGCAGTCCACAGGGGAACAACCAAGAGACCCAGTACTTC
. | TRBJ2-7 | . | TRBV5-5 | CASSQDLYEQYF | TGTGCCAGCAGCCAAGACCTCTACGAGCAGTACTTC
. | TRBJ1-5 | . | TRBV24-1 | CATSEGWRQPQHF | TGTGCCACCAGTGAAGGGTGGCGGCAGCCCCAGCATTTT
. | TRBJ2-3 | many | TRBV28 | CASTRGRDPESF | TGTGCCAGCACAAGGGGACGGGACCCCGAGTCTTTT
TRBD1 | TRBJ2-1 | many | TRBV5-1 | CASSYRGGESPQFF | TGCGCCAGCAGCTACAGGGGTGGGGAGTCCCCCCAGTTCTTC
TRBD1 | TRBJ2-7 | few | TRBV20-1 | CSANGQGNYEQYF | TGCAGTGCGAATGGACAGGGGAACTACGAGCAGTACTTC
TRBD2 | TRBJ2-7 | . | TRBV9 | CASSVPAGRPYGRYF | TGTGCCAGCAGCGTACCGGCCGGGAGGCCCTACGGGCGGTACTTC
. | TRBJ1-1 | . | TRBV15 | CATSRDLRRGAGKTEAFF | TGTGCCACCAGCAGAGATCTGAGGAGGGGCGCCGGTAAGACTGAAGCTTTCTTT
. | TRBJ1-2 | few | TRBV7-8 | CASSSSPDLNYGYTF | TGTGCCAGCAGCTCAAGTCCGGACCTCAACTATGGCTACACCTTC
. | TRBJ1-1 | many | TRBV4-1 | CASRRGTEAFF | TGCGCCAGCAGACGGGGGACTGAAGCTTTCTTT
. | TRBJ2-1 | . | TRBV5-1 | CASSLGRSYNEQFF | TGCGCCAGCAGCTTGGGACGGTCCTACAATGAGCAGTTCTTC
. | TRBJ2-7 | . | TRBV28 | CASSPRTGKLYEQYF | TGTGCCAGCAGTCCGCGAACAGGGAAACTCTACGAGCAGTACTTC
TRBD1 | TRBJ1-1 | . | TRBV12-3/TRBV12-4 | CASSWGQGAGNTEAFF | TGTGCCAGCAGCTGGGGGCAGGGGGCTGGGAACACTGAAGCTTTCTTT
TRBD2 | TRBJ2-5 | . | TRBV7-9 | CASSLPSPGLAGGVEETQYF | TGTGCCAGCAGCCTACCTTCGCCGGGACTAGCGGGAGGTGTGGAAGAGACCCAGTACTTC
TRBD2 | TRBJ2-7 | few | TRBV12-3/TRBV12-4 | CASSPRGLAAMVYEQYF | TGTGCCAGCAGTCCCAGGGGACTAGCGGCGATGGTCTACGAGCAGTACTTC
. | TRBJ2-2 | . | TRBV2 | CASKATAMWELFF | TGTGCCAGCAAAGCGACAGCCATGTGGGAGCTGTTTTTT
. | TRBJ2-2 | many | TRBV20-1 | CSARDALNTGELFF | TGCAGTGCTAGAGATGCCCTTAACACCGGGGAGCTGTTTTTT
. | TRBJ1-5 | many | TRBV12-3/TRBV12-4 | CASSPSGGGQPQHF | TGTGCCAGCAGTCCCTCGGGGGGAGGACAGCCCCAGCATTTT
TRBD2 | TRBJ2-2 | . | TRBV28 | CASGGRGLTGELFF | TGTGCCAGCGGGGGGAGGGGCCTCACCGGGGAGCTGTTTTTT
. | TRBJ2-7 | . | TRBV5-6 | CASSLTTEQYF | TGTGCCAGCAGCCTAACCACCGAGCAGTACTTC
. | TRBJ1-3 | . | TRBV20-1 | CSARGISGNTIYF | TGCAGTGCTAGGGGTATCTCTGGAAACACCATATATTTT
TRBD1 | TRBJ2-5 | many | TRBV25-1 | CASSERTGRETQYF | TGTGCCAGCAGTGAACGGACAGGGAGAGAGACCCAGTACTTC
TRBD2 | TRBJ2-7 | . | TRBV24-1 | CATSDPLSGRAKYEQYF | TGTGCCACCAGTGACCCCCTTAGCGGGAGGGCAAAGTACGAGCAGTACTTC
TRBD1 | TRBJ2-7 | . | TRBV20-1 | CSAQTGGAAYEQYF | TGCAGTGCTCAGACAGGGGGCGCCGCGTACGAGCAGTACTTC
. | TRBJ2-3 | . | TRBV3-1 | CASSQANTQYF | TGTGCCAGCAGCCAAGCGAATACGCAGTATTTT
TRBD1 | TRBJ1-4 | . | TRBV28 | CASSLVTGQGGEKLFF | TGTGCCAGCAGTTTAGTGACAGGGCAGGGAGGCGAAAAACTGTTTTTT
. | TRBJ1-5 | many | TRBV6-4 | CASSDSAENQPQHF | TGTGCCAGCAGTGACTCGGCGGAAAATCAGCCCCAGCATTTT